The source of this T cell receptor (beta chain) is a study of blood T cell repertoires in COVID-19. Study information: T cells, B-cell-depleted T cells, or PBMCs provided the cDNA or gDNA that served as material.

The protocol was immunoSEQ multiplex PCR, while the TCRdb copy is restricted to in-frame clones and leaves out a portion. The sample lists 60,000 or so clones; roughly 87% were seen once. This receptor was taken from a human donor with acute or convalescent COVID-19. The donor label of this sample is uncertain. The sequenced sample was peripheral blood.

CDR3 bases: TGCGCCAGCAGCTGGGACAGGGTGAACACTGAAGCTTTCTTT. It translates to CASSWDRVNTEAFF. This chain links TRBV5-1 with TRBJ1-1; 9 bases match TRBD1. CDR1 is SGHRS, CDR2 YFSETQ, per germline. The J segment lost 0 bases and the V segment lost 3 bases, leaving 0 bases of the junction unmatched. This CDR3 is 14 amino acids long. The whole variable domain, remainder taken from reference TRBV5-1 and TRBJ1-1, is KAGVTQTPRYLIKTRGQQVTLSCSPISGHRSVSWYQQTPGQGLQFLFEYFSETQRNKGNFPGRFSGRQFSNSRSEMNVSTLELGDSALYLCASSWDRVNTEAFFGQGTRLTVV.